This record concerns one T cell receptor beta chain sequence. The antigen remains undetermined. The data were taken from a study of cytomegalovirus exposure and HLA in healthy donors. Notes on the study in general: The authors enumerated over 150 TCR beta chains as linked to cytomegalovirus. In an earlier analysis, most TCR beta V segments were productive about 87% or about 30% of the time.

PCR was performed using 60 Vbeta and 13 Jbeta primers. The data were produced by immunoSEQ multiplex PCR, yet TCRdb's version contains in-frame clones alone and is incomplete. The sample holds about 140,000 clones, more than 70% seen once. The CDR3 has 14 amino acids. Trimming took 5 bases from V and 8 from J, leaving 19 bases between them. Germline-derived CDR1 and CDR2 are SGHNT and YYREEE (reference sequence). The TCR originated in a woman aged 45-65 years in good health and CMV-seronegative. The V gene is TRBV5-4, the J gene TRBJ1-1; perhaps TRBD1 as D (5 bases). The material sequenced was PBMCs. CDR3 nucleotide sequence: TGTGCCAGCAGTCTGGGGGGGAATTTTAACGAAGCTTTCTTT. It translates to CASSLGGNFNEAFF.